The present T cell receptor (beta chain) was sequenced within a study of identifying expanded T cells in peripheral blood. Libraries were prepared by immunoSEQ multiplex PCR; TCRdb keeps only in-frame clonotypes and omits some of them. The table has some 97,000 clones, about 87% seen once; the top ten hold less than 7%. Healthy donors had no documented immune events, such as infections, while sampled. On this clone itself: Its antigen is as yet unknown.

Study-level results: Technical replicates showed around 1.1 changed clones; around 2 weeks roughly 16; four weeks 19.

The germline V gene encodes CDR1 SGHAT and CDR2 FQNNGV. V was clipped by 5 bases and J by 3 bases, with 11 bases between them. The CDR3 sequence is 14 residues long. Sequencing input: blood. The chain is built from TRBV11-2 and TRBJ1-3, with unresolved D. This TCR derives from a person between 18 and 75 years old in good health. In DNA form, the CDR3 reads TGTGCCAGCAGCGATCTTGATTTTGGAAACACCATATATTTT. This gives the protein CASSDLDFGNTIYF.